This T cell receptor beta chain was identified during a study of T cells in localized non-small cell lung cancer. General study results and limits: Maximal T cell clonality occurred in uninvolved adjacent lung, with tumor ranking below it. A single tumor region was sequenced, leaving heterogeneity possible. Among the top 100 tumor clones, a median about 57 appeared in adjacent lung.

As for this clone: The antigen is unknown.

TCRdb keeps only in-frame clones here, not all; method: immunoSEQ multiplex PCR. The sample carries some 78,000 clones, almost 85% recorded once. The germline V gene has CDR1 MNHNS and CDR2 SASEGT. Trimming stripped 1 base from V and 7 bases from J, with 11 bases between. The CDR3 totals 14 residues. The specimen was peripheral blood, collected before any cancer treatment. This sequence originates from a man between 40 and 70 years old with stage I lung adenocarcinoma. The chain is built from TRBV6-1 and TRBJ1-5; a possible D gene is TRBD1 (5 bases). This CDR3 is CASSEGQGGQPQHF. CDR3 coding DNA: TGTGCCAGCAGTGAAGGCCAGGGTGGGCAGCCCCAGCATTTT.